The source of this T cell receptor beta chain is a study of T cells in localized non-small cell lung cancer. General observations from the study: Paired adjacent lung recovered a median approximately 57 of the top 100 tumor clones. Only one tumor region went through sequencing, so heterogeneity may still be there. Higher adjacent-lung clonality was associated with shorter survival. Among the tissues sampled, uninvolved adjacent lung had the highest T cell clonality, above tumor.

Sequencing was performed with immunoSEQ multiplex PCR; in TCRdb, only in-frame clones are kept and a portion is missing. Counted here are more than 30,000 clones, 78% occurring once; the ten biggest clones make up about two fifths. As concerns this clone: Its antigen remains unknown.

The CDR3 consists of 15 residues. The germline V gene encodes CDR1 SGHDT and CDR2 YYEEEE. Germline trimming cut 5 bases from V and 2 bases from J; bases unmatched to any gene: 3. The input for sequencing was peripheral blood, taken before any cancer treatment. This sequence originates from a male donor aged 60 or over with stage II squamous cell lung carcinoma. V gene TRBV5-6 combines with J gene TRBJ2-7; 14 positions agree with TRBD2. The CDR3 is CASRSGLAGAYEQYF. In DNA form, the CDR3 reads TGTGCCAGCAGGTCGGGACTAGCGGGAGCCTACGAGCAGTACTTC. The full variable domain, completed using reference TRBV5-6 and TRBJ2-7, is DAGVTQSPTHLIKTRGQQVTLRCSPKSGHDTVSWYQQALGQGPQFIFQYYEEEERQRGNFPDRFSGHQFPNYSSELNVNALLLGDSALYLCASRSGLAGAYEQYFGPGTRLTVT.